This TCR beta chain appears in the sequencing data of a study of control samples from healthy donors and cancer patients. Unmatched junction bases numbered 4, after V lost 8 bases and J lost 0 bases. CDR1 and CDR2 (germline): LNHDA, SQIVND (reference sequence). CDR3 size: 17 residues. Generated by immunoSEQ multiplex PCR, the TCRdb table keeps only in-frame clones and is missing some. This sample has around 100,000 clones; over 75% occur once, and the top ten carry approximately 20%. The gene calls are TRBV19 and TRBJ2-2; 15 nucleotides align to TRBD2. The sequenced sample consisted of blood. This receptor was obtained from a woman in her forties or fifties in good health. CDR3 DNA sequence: TGTGCCAGTGTCCGGACTAGCGGGGGGGCGAACACCGGGGAGCTGTTTTTT. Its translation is CASVRTSGGANTGELFF.